This T cell receptor beta chain originates from a study of T cell repertoires in cytomegalovirus infection. In germline, CDR1 is SQVTM, CDR2 ANQGSEA. Between the trimmed V and J ends, which lost 4 bases and 8 bases, there was a span of 11 bases. CDR3 length equals 11 residues. In TCRdb, the reads were re-called with MiXCR into one record per CDR3 protein. The sample includes 550,000 to 700,000 distinct CDR3 sequences, almost 40% of them seen just once. On this clonotype itself: As yet, its antigen is unknown.

This sequence originates from a human donor in good health (CMV status not recorded). Some clones in this sample may be carry-over from other donors' samples. The source material was cultured PBMCs, sampled from culture after CMV antigen stimulation. This sequence joins TRBV29-1 and TRBJ1-2, with no clear D. The CDR3 region is CSVAEQNGYTF. DNA of the CDR3: TGCAGCGTTGCAGAGCAGAACGGCTACACCTTC.